A single sample is the source of the 2 T cell receptor beta chains below, sequenced in a study of identical twins (dated by TCRdb to between 2015 and 2016). The library was generated by 5' RACE. The sequencer listed for this sample is Illumina HiSeq 2000. TCRdb cleaned the public reads at Q25 with fastp, built clones with MiXCR and kept in-frame beta chains. Here each entry gathers all rows of one CDR3 protein and keeps the most common genes and DNA. Here the sample has 300,000 to 350,000 distinct CDR3 sequences; 12% occur a single time. The top ten clonotypes cover just over 7% of the sample. This same sample was also taken into another study, of yellow fever vaccine responses in identical twins.

The specimen was CD8+ T cells sorted from blood. The receptors stem from a woman between 18 and 29 years old in good health.

This clonotype was counted between two and nine times. J is TRBJ2-2 and V is TRBV27; either TRBD1 or TRBD2 may fit D (5 bases each). The germline CDR1 and CDR2 sequences are MNHEY and SMNVEV (reference sequence). The V end was cut by 1 base, the J end by 0 bases, with 6 bases between. CDR3 length: 15 amino acids. The CDR3 DNA follows: TGTGCCAGCAGTTTATGGGGGACGAACACCGGGGAGCTGTTTTTT. It translates to CASSLWGTNTGELFF.

Comment on this clonotype: This could be a read error, since a much larger clone is one nucleotide away. The chain has TRBV6-4 and TRBJ2-3; 10 bases agree with TRBD2. Germline V gene lookup returns CDR1 MRHNA and CDR2 SNTAGT. The CDR3 length is 14 residues. V dropped 5 bases and J dropped 5; count of bases not matched to a gene: 4. As DNA, the CDR3 is TGTGCCAGCAGTCGAAGCGGGGGGGGAGATACGCAGTATTTT. Translating it yields CASSRSGGGDTQYF.